A selection of T cell receptor beta chains follows, all from one sample in a study of blood T cells in healthy people across ages. Via MiXCR, TCRdb re-called the 5' RACE reads, giving one row per CDR3 protein. The table has about 1.7 million distinct CDR3 sequences, roughly 27% seen once; the top ten hold less than 9.5%. Sequencing input: blood. The receptor source for this set is a woman aged 25 to 39 in good health. Both conserved end residues are part of each CDR3. A D gene is named only where the DNA matches it firmly. Some rows mark clone size as missing; the rest say once, few, many or name a class of expanded clone.

TRBJ2-7 | TRBV6-5 | . | . | CASSSPGWDEQYF | TGTGCCAGCAGTTCCCCAGGGTGGGACGAGCAGTACTTC
TRBJ2-2 | TRBV19 | . | TRBD1 | CASSVTGTGYTGELFF | TGTGCCAGTAGTGTGACGGGGACAGGGTACACCGGGGAGCTGTTTTTT
TRBJ2-1 | TRBV20-1 | many | . | CSASPPGFLYNEQFF | TGCAGTGCTAGCCCCCCCGGATTTCTTTACAATGAGCAGTTCTTC
TRBJ2-7 | TRBV5-6 | many | . | CASSLDWNAPEQYF | TGTGCCAGCAGCTTGGATTGGAACGCCCCCGAGCAGTACTTC
TRBJ2-3 | TRBV29-1 | many | TRBD2 | CSVEKAGASTDTQYF | TGCAGCGTTGAAAAAGCGGGAGCCTCCACAGATACGCAGTATTTT
TRBJ2-7 | TRBV5-1 | . | . | CASSQDRLRSYEQYF | TGCGCCAGCAGCCAAGACAGGCTGAGGTCCTACGAGCAGTACTTC
TRBJ2-7 | TRBV7-6 | many | . | CASSHTADQIYEQYF | TGTGCCAGCAGCCATACGGCAGATCAAATATACGAGCAGTACTTC
TRBJ2-1 | TRBV20-1 | many | TRBD1 | CSARTGLADNEQFF | TGCAGTGCTCGGACAGGGTTAGCGGACAATGAGCAGTTCTTC
TRBJ2-1 | TRBV7-9 | . | . | CASSLGNNYNEQFF | TGTGCCAGCAGCTTAGGAAATAACTACAATGAGCAGTTCTTC
TRBJ2-7 | TRBV4-3 | many | TRBD2 | CASSRQREQSYEQYF | TGCGCCAGCAGTCGTCAGCGGGAGCAGTCCTACGAGCAGTACTTC
TRBJ2-7 | TRBV5-1 | . | TRBD2 | CASSLSGGTYGQYF | TGCGCCAGCAGCTTAAGCGGGGGGACCTACGGGCAGTACTTC
TRBJ1-5 | TRBV5-5 | few | . | CASSPRGEGQPQHF | TGTGCCAGCAGCCCCAGGGGAGAAGGTCAGCCCCAGCATTTT
TRBJ1-2 | TRBV7-2 | . | TRBD1 | CASSSLTGNEGHTF | TGTGCCAGCAGCTCCCTGACAGGGAACGAGGGCCACACCTTC
TRBJ2-7 | TRBV5-1 | many | TRBD1 | CASSLGTGGIVSHEQYF | TGCGCCAGCAGCTTGGGAACAGGGGGCATTGTGTCCCACGAGCAGTACTTC
TRBJ2-5 | TRBV20-1 | . | . | CSARRTGEGVTQYF | TGCAGTGCTAGGCGGACGGGCGAAGGGGTGACCCAGTACTTC
TRBJ2-3 | TRBV7-6 | few | . | CASGAAGATDTQYF | TGTGCCAGCGGGGCGGCGGGCGCCACAGATACGCAGTATTTT
TRBJ2-7 | TRBV4-1 | . | . | CASSQDIRTFQGYEQYF | TGCGCCAGCAGCCAAGATATTCGGACCTTTCAGGGATACGAGCAGTACTTC
TRBJ2-7 | TRBV20-1 | many | TRBD2 | CSARDSSGRYSYEQYF | TGCAGTGCTAGAGATAGTAGCGGGAGGTATTCCTACGAGCAGTACTTC
TRBJ2-3 | TRBV4-1 | few | TRBD2 | CASSLRLAGLDTQYF | TGCGCCAGCAGCCTCCGACTAGCGGGCCTTGATACGCAGTATTTT
TRBJ2-7 | TRBV4-1 | . | TRBD2 | CASSRGTSGGLLQAHEQYF | TGCGCCAGCAGCCGGGGGACTAGCGGGGGGCTCCTCCAGGCGCACGAGCAGTACTTC
TRBJ1-1 | TRBV20-1 | . | . | CSAPTGRGTEAFF | TGCAGTGCGCCCACAGGGCGGGGCACTGAAGCTTTCTTT
TRBJ1-4 | TRBV2 | . | TRBD1 | CASSETGGYEKLFF | TGTGCCAGCAGTGAGACAGGGGGCTATGAAAAACTGTTTTTT
TRBJ1-2 | TRBV12-3/TRBV12-4 | . | TRBD1 | CASRANRGSYTF | TGTGCCAGCCGTGCGAACAGGGGGAGCTACACCTTC
TRBJ1-1 | TRBV18 | . | . | CASSPRREEAFF | TGTGCCAGCTCACCACGGAGGGAAGAAGCTTTCTTT
TRBJ2-7 | TRBV5-1 | . | . | CASSLAAGPSYEQYF | TGCGCCAGCAGCTTGGCCGCAGGGCCTTCCTACGAGCAGTACTTC
TRBJ2-7 | TRBV28 | few | TRBD1 | CASRRGTGGTYF | TGTGCCAGCAGACGCGGGACAGGGGGAACGTACTTC
TRBJ2-7 | TRBV28 | few | . | CASHPNRVTYEQYF | TGTGCCAGCCACCCGAACAGGGTAACCTACGAGCAGTACTTC
TRBJ2-3 | TRBV9 | few | . | CASSALDLTSTDTQYF | TGTGCCAGCAGTGCCCTTGACCTTACTAGCACAGATACGCAGTATTTT
TRBJ2-3 | TRBV29-1 | many | . | CSVGTGDRDTQYF | TGCAGCGTTGGCACAGGAGATCGGGATACGCAGTATTTT
TRBJ2-2 | TRBV7-2 | few | TRBD1 | CASSLGGRGFTGELFF | TGTGCCAGCAGCTTAGGGGGCAGGGGGTTCACCGGGGAGCTGTTTTTT
TRBJ2-1 | TRBV5-1 | . | . | CASSPDGETQFF | TGCGCCAGCAGTCCTGATGGAGAGACCCAGTTCTTC
TRBJ1-1 | TRBV12-3/TRBV12-4 | . | TRBD1 | CASSSAGTGTNTEAFF | TGTGCCAGCAGCTCGGCCGGGACAGGGACGAACACTGAAGCTTTCTTT
TRBJ2-5 | TRBV7-2 | many | TRBD1 | CASSADRVFTQTQYF | TGTGCCAGCAGCGCCGACAGGGTCTTCACCCAGACCCAGTACTTC
TRBJ2-7 | TRBV5-1 | . | . | CASSRAQGISYEQYF | TGCGCCAGCAGCCGGGCGCAGGGTATCTCCTACGAGCAGTACTTC
TRBJ2-1 | TRBV21-1 | . | . | CASSNGRNSYNEQFF | TGTGCCAGCAGCAACGGCAGAAACTCCTACAATGAGCAGTTCTTC
TRBJ2-1 | TRBV7-6 | . | TRBD2 | CASNAGGGRGPEQFF | TGTGCCAGCAACGCGGGAGGCGGGAGGGGCCCAGAGCAGTTCTTC
TRBJ1-2 | TRBV6-5 | many | . | CASRCGYTF | TGTGCCAGCAGGTGTGGCTACACCTTC
TRBJ2-7 | TRBV4-2 | . | . | CASSQDRTRGFEQYF | TGTGCCAGCAGCCAAGATCGTACCAGGGGTTTCGAGCAGTACTTC
TRBJ1-4 | TRBV4-1 | . | . | CASSQSLGGVGDEKLFF | TGCGCCAGCAGCCAGTCCCTAGGGGGGGTAGGGGATGAAAAACTGTTTTTT
TRBJ1-2 | TRBV6-5 | many | . | CASRTLNYGYTF | TGTGCCAGCAGGACCCTTAACTATGGCTACACCTTC
TRBJ2-3 | TRBV7-3 | many | . | CASSLLGGRDTQYF | TGTGCCAGCAGCTTACTGGGCGGGCGCGATACGCAGTATTTT
TRBJ2-7 | TRBV15 | many | TRBD2 | CATSRTRTSGPYEQYF | TGTGCCACCAGCAGAACCAGGACTAGCGGCCCATACGAGCAGTACTTC
TRBJ2-1 | TRBV9 | few | . | CASSVAIATSYNEQFF | TGTGCCAGCAGCGTAGCTATAGCCACCTCCTACAATGAGCAGTTCTTC
TRBJ2-1 | TRBV3-1 | few | . | CASRGTPIGYNEQFF | TGTGCCAGCAGGGGGACACCAATAGGCTACAATGAGCAGTTCTTC
TRBJ2-2 | TRBV29-1 | few | . | CSVLNTGELFF | TGCAGCGTCCTAAACACCGGGGAGCTGTTTTTT
TRBJ1-6 | TRBV5-1 | few | TRBD1 | CASSGTGTSPLHF | TGCGCCAGCAGCGGGACAGGGACTTCACCCCTCCACTTT
TRBJ2-2 | TRBV18 | many | . | CASGTGTGELFF | TGTGCCAGCGGAACAGGGACCGGGGAGCTGTTTTTT